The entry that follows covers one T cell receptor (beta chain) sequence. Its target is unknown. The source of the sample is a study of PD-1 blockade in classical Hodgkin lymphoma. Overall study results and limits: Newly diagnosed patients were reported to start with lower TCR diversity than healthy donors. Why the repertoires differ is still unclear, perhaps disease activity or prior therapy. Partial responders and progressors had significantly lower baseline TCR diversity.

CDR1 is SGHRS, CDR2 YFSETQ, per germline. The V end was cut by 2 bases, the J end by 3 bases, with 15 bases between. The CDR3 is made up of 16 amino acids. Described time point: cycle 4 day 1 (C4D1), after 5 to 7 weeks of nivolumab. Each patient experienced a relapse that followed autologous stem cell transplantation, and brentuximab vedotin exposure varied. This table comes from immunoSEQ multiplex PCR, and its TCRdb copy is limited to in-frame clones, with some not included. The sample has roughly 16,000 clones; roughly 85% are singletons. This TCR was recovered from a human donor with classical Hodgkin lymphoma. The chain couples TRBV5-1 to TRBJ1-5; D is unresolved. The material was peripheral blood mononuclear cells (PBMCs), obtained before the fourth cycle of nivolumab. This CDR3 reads CASSLIGPENNQPQHF. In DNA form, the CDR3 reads TGCGCCAGCAGCTTAATTGGGCCGGAGAACAATCAGCCCCAGCATTTT.